A single sample gave rise to the 23 T cell receptor beta chains below, sequenced in a study of CD8 T cells in ankylosing spondylitis. Overall study findings and caveats: In ankylosing spondylitis blood, a motif of roughly 8 highly homologous TCR beta variants appeared characteristic.

TCRdb passed the 5' RACE reads through MiXCR, listing each CDR3 protein once. The table records roughly 700,000 distinct CDR3 sequences, 15% to 20% of them present only once. No antigen has been identified for these receptors. The source material was blood, either unsorted or a sorted T cell fraction (not recorded which). These receptors were obtained from a male donor with ankylosing spondylitis.

The sample holds a few counts of this clonotype. The chain joins TRBV30 to TRBJ1-2; D call uncertain. Looked up from germline, CDR1 is GTSNPN and CDR2 is SVGIG (reference sequence). Trimming pared 4 bases from V and 8 bases from J, leaving 14 bases between. The CDR3 is 12 residues long. The CDR3 sequence is CAWTDRMGGYTF. The CDR3 region has the DNA TGTGCCTGGACCGACCGCATGGGGGGCTACACCTTC.

V is TRBV20-1 and J is TRBJ1-5; D is perhaps TRBD1 (6 bases). The V and J ends lost 0 bases and 6 bases respectively, with 15 bases between them. This CDR3 region has 15 residues. Germline V gene lookup returns CDR1 DFQATT and CDR2 SNEGSKA (reference sequence). CDR3 sequence reads: CSAREHRDLGQPQHF. The CDR3 region has the DNA TGCAGTGCTAGAGAGCACAGGGATCTGGGTCAGCCCCAGCATTTT.

Only one count was recorded for this clonotype. The chain links TRBV29-1 to TRBJ2-5, with D perhaps matching TRBD2 (5 bases). The CDR3 contains 12 residues. Looked up from germline, CDR1 is SQVTM and CDR2 is ANQGSEA. V was pared by 6 bases and J by 0 bases, with 8 bases between. CDR3 region: CSVRGNQETQYF. In DNA form, the CDR3 reads TGCAGCGTCCGGGGAAACCAAGAGACCCAGTACTTC.

This clonotype was observed a few times. The CDR3 DNA reads as TGTGCCAGCAGCCAAGATTTCTCGGCTAACACAGATACGCAGTATTTT. This translates into CASSQDFSANTDTQYF. The chain recombines TRBV14 with TRBJ2-3, with no clear D. V shed 0 bases and J shed 2 bases, with 12 bases lying between them. The CDR3 has 16 amino acids. Germline loops: CDR1 SGHDN, CDR2 FVKESK.

This clonotype was observed a handful of times. V is TRBV9 and J is TRBJ2-5; maybe TRBD2 (5 bases). Germline assignment: CDR1 SGDLS and CDR2 YYNGEE. V shed 4 bases and J shed 5 bases, with 12 bases lying between them. This CDR3 has 13 amino acids. CDR3 sequence: CASSSIRGETQYF. For the CDR3, the DNA is TGTGCCAGCAGCTCAATTCGAGGGGAGACCCAGTACTTC. Full variable domain (outside the CDR3, taken from reference TRBV9 and TRBJ2-5): DSGVTQTPKHLITATGQRVTLRCSPRSGDLSVYWYQQSLDQGLQFLIQYYNGEERAKGNILERFSAQQFPDLHSELNLSSLELGDSALYFCASSSIRGETQYFGPGTRLLVL.

The chain links TRBV12-3 or TRBV12-4 to TRBJ2-7; 10 nucleotides agree with TRBD2. The CDR3 extends over 15 amino acids. V lost 6 bases and J lost 2; bases outside the gene matches: 7. The CDR3 region is CASSPGLAVTYEQYF. As DNA, the CDR3 is TGTGCCAGCAGCCCCGGACTAGCGGTAACCTACGAGCAGTACTTC.

For the CDR3, the DNA is TGTGCCAGCAGGGACACAGGGAATAATTCACCCCTCCACTTT. This translates into CASRDTGNNSPLHF. The chain uses TRBV27 and TRBJ1-6; a weak D match, TRBD1 (6 bases). The CDR3 is 14 residues long. Germline V lookup: CDR1 MNHEY, CDR2 SMNVEV (reference sequence). Trimming took off 6 bases at V and 5 bases at J, with 11 bases between the two ends.

The chain couples TRBV6-1 to TRBJ2-3; 12 bases fit TRBD1. The CDR3 spans 15 residues. Trimming took 7 bases from V and 6 from J; bases not matched to a gene: 8. Germline CDR1 reads MNHNS; CDR2 reads SASEGT. CDR3 DNA sequence: TGTGCCAGCACCCCCCGGGACAGGGGGCCTGATACGCAGTATTTT. It translates to CASTPRDRGPDTQYF.

The chain combines TRBV6-1 with TRBJ1-1; 7 bases agree with TRBD1. Germline V gene sequence: CDR1 MNHNS, CDR2 SASEGT. The CDR3 is 15 amino acids. V gave up 6 bases and J gave up 0 bases; unmatched junction bases: 7. The DNA for the CDR3 is TGTGCCAGCAGCCACAGGGGCCCTATGAACACTGAAGCTTTCTTT. This encodes CASSHRGPMNTEAFF.

This clonotype turned up a few times. The chain links TRBV6-1 to TRBJ1-5, with D maybe TRBD1 (5 bases). Trimming cost V 8 bases and J 9 bases, with 17 bases left between them. This CDR3 has 13 amino acids. From germline, CDR1 is MNHNS and CDR2 SASEGT. CDR3 sequence: CASSVRAEGPQHF. The CDR3 DNA is TGTGCCAGCTCCGTCAGGGCGGAAGGGCCCCAGCATTTT.

The V call is TRBV21-1, the J call TRBJ1-5; TRBD1 is the table's D call, not checked against the DNA. TRBV21-1 is a pseudogene segment. The CDR3 has 15 residues. As DNA, the CDR3 is TGTGCCAGCAGAGACCTCCGGGACAGGATGCAGCCCCAGCATTTT. Translated, it gives CASRDLRDRMQPQHF.

This chain joins TRBV7-9 and TRBJ1-2; 7 bases line up with TRBD1. V lost 1 base, J lost 4 bases, and 3 bases stayed unmatched. Germline loops: CDR1 SEHNR, CDR2 FQNEAQ (reference sequence). CDR3 length: 14 amino acids. The CDR3 here is CASSLEGGPYGYTF. The CDR3 region has the DNA TGTGCCAGCAGCTTAGAAGGGGGCCCCTATGGCTACACCTTC.

The CDR3 loop is CASSDSHKGDTQYF. CDR3 sequence (DNA): TGTGCCAGCAGTGACTCGCACAAGGGGGATACGCAGTATTTT. The V gene is TRBV6-4, the J gene TRBJ2-3; D may be TRBD1 (5 bases). This CDR3 spans 14 amino acids. Trimming pared 0 bases from V and 6 bases from J, leaving 10 bases between. Germline values: CDR1 MRHNA, CDR2 SNTAGT.

The V and J genes are TRBV12-3 or TRBV12-4 and TRBJ1-2, with a tentative D call TRBD1 (6 bases). The CDR3 is made up of 12 amino acids. The ends were cut back, 7 bases at V and 2 bases at J, with 8 bases in the middle. The CDR3 bases are TGTGCCAGCAAAGGACAGAACTATGGCTACACCTTC. Its translation: CASKGQNYGYTF.

This clonotype was recorded a few times. The CDR3 coding sequence is TGTGCCAGCAGCTTTGGACGGGAGCAGTACTTC. Translated: CASSFGREQYF. The chain links TRBV12-3 or TRBV12-4 to TRBJ2-7; the D is unclear. The length of the CDR3 is 11 residues. Trimming removed 6 bases at V and 7 bases at J, with 10 bases between.

This chain joins TRBV12-3 or TRBV12-4 and TRBJ1-1; D may be TRBD1 (5 bases). The CDR3 is made up of 15 amino acids. Trimming took off 6 bases at V and 5 bases at J, with 19 bases between the two ends. CDR3 in DNA: TGTGCCAGCAGCCAACGTGGAGGGGCCTGGACTGAAGCTTTCTTT. It specifies CASSQRGGAWTEAFF.

The chain recombines TRBV12-3 or TRBV12-4 with TRBJ2-7; unclear D gene. CDR3 length: 14 amino acids. V was trimmed by 3 bases and J by 5 bases, leaving 14 bases between them. DNA for the CDR3: TGTGCCAGCAGTTTTTCAGCAGAAGGAGACGAGCAGTACTTC. Translation gives CASSFSAEGDEQYF.

This clonotype was observed a handful of times. The genes are TRBV5-6 and TRBJ2-7; D remains unclear. The CDR3 has 11 residues. CDR1 is SGHDT and CDR2 is YYEEEE in the germline V gene. The V and J ends lost 3 bases and 8 bases respectively, with 9 bases between them. The CDR3 sequence is CASSSRLQQYF. The CDR3 DNA reads as TGTGCCAGCAGCTCTCGGCTCCAGCAGTACTTC.

The chain couples TRBV28 to TRBJ2-3; TRBD2 is a possible D gene (5 bases). With 3 bases removed from V and 0 bases from J, the gap between germline ends came to 19 bases. CDR1 is MDHEN, CDR2 SYDVKM, per germline. The CDR3 contains 18 residues. CDR3 protein: CASSFEAEYERSTDTQYF. As DNA, the CDR3 is TGTGCCAGCAGTTTTGAGGCGGAGTACGAGCGGAGCACAGATACGCAGTATTTT.

This chain links TRBV20-1 with TRBJ2-1, with TRBD2 matching over 10 bases. CDR1 is DFQATT, CDR2 SNEGSKA, per germline (reference sequence). Unmatched junction bases numbered 11, after V lost 2 bases and J lost 1 base. There are 18 residues in the CDR3. The CDR3 loop reads CSARPPVTSGPSYNEQFF. The CDR3 DNA follows: TGCAGTGCTAGACCTCCCGTGACTAGCGGGCCTTCCTACAATGAGCAGTTCTTC.

The table lists this clonotype with a few counts. V usage is TRBV20-1 and J usage is TRBJ2-1, with TRBD2 matching 9 bases. In germline, CDR1 is DFQATT, CDR2 SNEGSKA (reference sequence). This CDR3 has 14 amino acids. V lost 6 bases and J lost 4; bases outside the gene matches: 7. The CDR3 protein is CSALLAGIYNEQFF. DNA of the CDR3: TGCAGTGCATTGCTAGCGGGGATTTACAATGAGCAGTTCTTC.

This clonotype was counted a few times. The V and J genes are TRBV6-5 and TRBJ1-1; the D is unclear. Trimming stripped 4 bases from V and 5 bases from J, with 11 bases between. The CDR3 is 13 amino acids. In germline, CDR1 is MNHEY, CDR2 SVGAGI. The CDR3 spells CASSWEEGTEAFF. The CDR3, as DNA: TGTGCCAGCAGTTGGGAGGAGGGTACTGAAGCTTTCTTT.

J is TRBJ2-3 and V is TRBV2, with TRBD1 identical over 9 bases. Germline-derived CDR1 and CDR2 are SNHLY and FYNNEI. The V and J ends lost 5 bases and 4 bases, in that order; junction bases with no gene match: 7. CDR3 length: 15 amino acids. The CDR3 loop is CASSKTGTGSDTQYF. CDR3 nucleotide sequence: TGTGCCAGCAGTAAAACCGGGACAGGGTCAGATACGCAGTATTTT.